A single sample is the source of the 21 T cell receptor beta chains below, sequenced in a study of early T cells in non-severe SARS-CoV-2 infection. TCRdb reanalysed the 5' RACE reads using MiXCR and keeps one entry per CDR3 protein. The sample has about 56,000 distinct CDR3 sequences, about 14% seen once. The material was whole blood, obtained at baseline. The receptors come from an adult who was a healthcare worker with PCR-confirmed SARS-CoV-2 infection or an uninfected control (not recorded which).

Concerning this clonotype itself: A junction boundary mismatches the germline segment, possibly from a read error. The rearrangement uses TRBV20-1 and TRBJ1-1; 9 bases map to TRBD1. The CDR3 loop spans 12 amino acids. The germline V gene has CDR1 DFQATT and CDR2 SNEGSKA (reference sequence). DNA of the CDR3: TGCAGTGCTTCTGGACAGGGGACTGAAGTTTTCTTT. Protein product: CSASGQGTEVFF.

Note on this clonotype: This clone may be a read error of a much larger clone one base away. This chain links TRBV4-2 with TRBJ2-7; no reliable D call. The end of the DNA fits TRBJ2-1 better, so the J call may be wrong. The CDR3 length is 15 residues. Germline V gene data show CDR1 as LGHNA and CDR2 as YNFKEQ. The CDR3 spells CASSQDRPTNYEQFF. The CDR3, as DNA: TGTGCCAGCAGCCAAGATCGCCCGACAAACTACGAGCAGTTCTTC.

V is TRBV20-1 and J is TRBJ2-2, with TRBD2 as a possible D gene (6 bases). The CDR3 covers 15 residues. V was clipped by 3 bases and J by 3 bases, with 14 bases between them. The germline V gene has CDR1 DFQATT and CDR2 SNEGSKA (reference sequence). The CDR3 region is CSASRAGIDTGELFF. CDR3 DNA: TGCAGTGCTAGTCGGGCGGGGATAGACACCGGGGAGCTGTTTTTT.

This clonotype was counted between two and nine times. This chain joins TRBV11-2 and TRBJ2-5, with 9 bases identical to TRBD2. The ends lost 2 bases at V and 4 bases at J; junction bases unmatched: 8. From germline, CDR1 is SGHAT and CDR2 FQNNGV. This CDR3 is built from 16 residues. CDR3 protein: CASSLTIAGEGETQYF. CDR3 DNA sequence: TGTGCCAGCAGCTTAACCATAGCGGGAGAAGGAGAGACCCAGTACTTC.

The CDR3 DNA reads TGCGCCAGCAGCTTGGCCGCTGGTAACGGGGATACGCAGTATTTT. Its protein is CASSLAAGNGDTQYF. This chain joins TRBV5-1 and TRBJ2-3, with D unclear. V was pared by 0 bases and J by 6 bases, with 14 bases between. Germline V gene data show CDR1 as SGHRS and CDR2 as YFSETQ. The CDR3 contains 15 residues.

This clonotype was recorded a few times. The rearrangement uses TRBV3-1 and TRBJ1-4; D ambiguous. Germline V lookup: CDR1 LGHDT, CDR2 YNNKEL (reference sequence). The CDR3 is made up of 11 amino acids. V was trimmed by 3 bases and J by 8 bases, leaving 4 bases between them. DNA of the CDR3: TGTGCCAGCAGCCAGGAGGAAAAACTGTTTTTT. It yields the protein CASSQEEKLFF.

Note on this clonotype: The germline gene is not matched at one end of the junction; a read error may be the cause. The CDR3 DNA is TGCGCTAGCAGCCAAGAGACTAGCGGGAGCTCCTACAATGAGCAGTTCTTC. This translates into CASSQETSGSSYNEQFF. The chain is built from TRBV4-1 and TRBJ2-1; 12 bases agree with TRBD2. Germline V CDR1 and CDR2: MGHRA, YSYEKL. The CDR3 loop spans 17 amino acids.

In its sample, this clonotype was seen many times. The chain recombines TRBV15 with TRBJ2-1; D gene uncertain. Germline V gives CDR1 LNHNV, CDR2 YYDKDF (reference sequence). V was pared by 1 base and J by 3 bases, with 10 bases between. CDR3 size: 15 residues. The CDR3 DNA sequence: TGTGCCACCAGCAGAGTCGACGGGTTCTACAATGAGCAGTTCTTC. The encoded protein is CATSRVDGFYNEQFF.

The V and J genes are TRBV20-1 and TRBJ2-2, with D maybe TRBD2 (6 bases). Trimming removed 4 bases at V and 2 bases at J, with 14 bases between. Germline CDR1 DFQATT, CDR2 SNEGSKA (reference sequence). This CDR3 has 15 amino acids. Here the CDR3 reads CSAKGTPLNTGELFF. As DNA, the CDR3 is TGCAGTGCTAAGGGGACTCCTCTTAACACCGGGGAGCTGTTTTTT.

V usage is TRBV5-1 and J usage is TRBJ1-6; D might be TRBD1 (6 bases). The CDR3 is 16 residues long. Germline V lookup: CDR1 SGHRS, CDR2 YFSETQ. The V end lost 2 bases, the J end lost 6 bases, and 15 bases lay between the germline ends. The CDR3 nucleotides are TGCGCCAGCAGCTTAACTACCGGGACAAGTAATTCACCCCTCCACTTT. Its protein is CASSLTTGTSNSPLHF. Drawing the rest from reference TRBV5-1 and TRBJ1-6, the complete variable domain is KAGVTQTPRYLIKTRGQQVTLSCSPISGHRSVSWYQQTPGQGLQFLFEYFSETQRNKGNFPGRFSGRQFSNSRSEMNVSTLELGDSALYLCASSLTTGTSNSPLHFGNGTRLTVT.

This clonotype was found many times. The CDR3 DNA is TGCGCCAGCTGCCGGGAGGTTAATGAAAAACTGTTTTTT. Translation gives CASCREVNEKLFF. The rearrangement uses TRBV5-1 and TRBJ1-4; D gene ambiguous. The CDR3 has 13 amino acids. CDR1 is SGHRS and CDR2 is YFSETQ in the germline V gene. V lost 7 bases, J lost 4 bases, and 11 bases lay in between.

The chain links TRBV5-1 to TRBJ2-1, with 9 bases identical to TRBD1. This CDR3 has 15 amino acids. V trimming: 4 bases; J trimming: 4 bases; junction bases outside the gene matches: 6. Germline V gene lookup returns CDR1 SGHRS and CDR2 YFSETQ. CDR3 sequence: CASSRGQGTYNEQFF. CDR3 nucleotide sequence: TGCGCCAGCAGCCGAGGACAGGGGACGTACAATGAGCAGTTCTTC.

The chain carries TRBV20-1 and TRBJ1-1, with D perhaps TRBD1 (6 bases). The CDR3 is 13 residues long. The V end was cut by 2 bases, the J end by 1 base, with 8 bases between. Germline V CDR1 and CDR2: DFQATT, SNEGSKA (reference sequence). CDR3 residues: CSARNRANTEAFF. In DNA, the CDR3 is TGCAGTGCTAGAAACAGGGCGAACACTGAAGCTTTCTTT.

The chain combines TRBV7-6 with TRBJ2-7, with a weak D call TRBD2 (5 bases). Germline V gives CDR1 SGHVS, CDR2 FNYEAQ. Trimming took off 2 bases at V and 0 bases at J, with 14 bases between the two ends. CDR3 length: 16 amino acids. The CDR3 DNA reads as TGTGCCAGCAGCTTACTTAATAGCCGGGGCTCCTACGAGCAGTACTTC. It specifies CASSLLNSRGSYEQYF.

This clonotype was counted between two and nine times. The chain combines TRBV2 with TRBJ2-3; 8 bases agree with TRBD2. This CDR3 spans 14 amino acids. Trimming cost V 4 bases and J 3 bases; bases outside gene matches: 3. The germline gives CDR1 SNHLY, CDR2 FYNNEI. Here the CDR3 DNA reads TGTGCCAGCAGTGTATTAGCGGGGACAGATACGCAGTATTTT. Its protein is CASSVLAGTDTQYF.

The sample holds one count of this clonotype. V is TRBV7-4 and J is TRBJ1-1, with a weak D call TRBD1 (5 bases). Germline CDR1 and CDR2: SGHVT and SQSDAQ. V was cut by 1 base and J by 3 bases, with 9 bases left in between. There are 14 residues in the CDR3. The CDR3 loop reads CASSLDGGYTEAFF. For the CDR3, the DNA is TGTGCCAGCAGCTTAGACGGGGGGTACACTGAAGCTTTCTTT.

This clonotype was counted a few times. The J gene is TRBJ2-3, the V gene TRBV2; the D gene is possibly TRBD1 (6 bases). Trimming shortened V by 10 bases and J by 5 bases, and 19 bases separated the two germline ends. The germline V gene has CDR1 SNHLY and CDR2 FYNNEI. The CDR3 is 14 residues long. The chain's CDR3 is CAKRGSVPGDTQYF. For the CDR3, the DNA is TGTGCCAAAAGGGGGAGCGTCCCCGGAGATACGCAGTATTTT.

This rearrangement joins TRBV19 to TRBJ2-1; 12 bases line up with TRBD1. V gave up 5 bases and J gave up 9 bases; unmatched junction bases: 5. The CDR3 has 14 residues. The germline gives CDR1 LNHDA, CDR2 SQIVND (reference sequence). The CDR3 sequence: CASSRDRGLGEQFF. The CDR3 nucleotides are TGTGCCAGTAGTCGGGACAGGGGGCTAGGTGAGCAGTTCTTC.

This rearrangement joins TRBV19 to TRBJ2-7, with a tentative D call TRBD2 (6 bases). The CDR3 is made up of 15 amino acids. V lost 5 bases and J 4 bases, leaving 18 bases between the germline ends. Germline-derived CDR1 and CDR2 are LNHDA and SQIVND (reference sequence). CDR3 nucleotide sequence: TGTGCCAGTAGTCCGGGGACTGCGGGGTCTTACGAGCAGTACTTC. Translating gives CASSPGTAGSYEQYF.

A few counts support this clonotype. V is TRBV20-1 and J is TRBJ1-1; D is uncertain. The V gene's germline CDR1 is DFQATT and CDR2 SNEGSKA (reference sequence). The CDR3 extends over 12 amino acids. Trimming took 6 bases from V and 7 from J, leaving 15 bases between them. CDR3 loop: CSARLTRVEAFF. The CDR3 DNA is TGCAGTGCGAGACTCACTAGGGTTGAAGCTTTCTTT.

This clonotype is medium-sized within its sample. This chain connects TRBV30 to TRBJ1-6; possibly TRBD1 for D (6 bases). V was pared by 2 bases and J by 7 bases, with 15 bases between. This CDR3 spans 15 amino acids. The germline V gene has CDR1 GTSNPN and CDR2 SVGIG (reference sequence). This CDR3 reads CAWSPADSRNSPLHF. In DNA, the CDR3 is TGTGCCTGGAGTCCGGCGGACAGCCGAAATTCACCCCTCCACTTT.